The text below deals with one TCR beta chain. Its target is not known. Here immunoSEQ multiplex PCR was the method, and the copy in TCRdb shows in-frame clones only, minus some. The sample has over 70,000 clones, around 90% seen once. V dropped 2 bases and J dropped 5 bases, with 9 bases sitting between them. CDR3 length: 13 amino acids. Germline-derived CDR1 and CDR2 are MNHEY and SVGEGT. The sample comes from a study of T cell responses to AZD1222 COVID-19 vaccine. Overall study: Samples with a second dose at about 4 or about 12 weeks were pooled together. Study outcomes and limitations: Nearly half of spike-specific TCRs reportedly target unmutated variant regions. Most donors were white British and more were female, and clonal diversity was possibly underestimated. Samples come after the peak T cell response, not at day 14.

Material: peripheral blood, obtained on day 0 of AZD1222 vaccination. This sequence originates from an adult in good health. The chain has TRBV6-2 or TRBV6-3 and TRBJ2-5; no clear D. Here the CDR3 DNA reads TGTGCCAGCAGTTACGTGGGATCGGAGACCCAGTACTTC. As protein: CASSYVGSETQYF.